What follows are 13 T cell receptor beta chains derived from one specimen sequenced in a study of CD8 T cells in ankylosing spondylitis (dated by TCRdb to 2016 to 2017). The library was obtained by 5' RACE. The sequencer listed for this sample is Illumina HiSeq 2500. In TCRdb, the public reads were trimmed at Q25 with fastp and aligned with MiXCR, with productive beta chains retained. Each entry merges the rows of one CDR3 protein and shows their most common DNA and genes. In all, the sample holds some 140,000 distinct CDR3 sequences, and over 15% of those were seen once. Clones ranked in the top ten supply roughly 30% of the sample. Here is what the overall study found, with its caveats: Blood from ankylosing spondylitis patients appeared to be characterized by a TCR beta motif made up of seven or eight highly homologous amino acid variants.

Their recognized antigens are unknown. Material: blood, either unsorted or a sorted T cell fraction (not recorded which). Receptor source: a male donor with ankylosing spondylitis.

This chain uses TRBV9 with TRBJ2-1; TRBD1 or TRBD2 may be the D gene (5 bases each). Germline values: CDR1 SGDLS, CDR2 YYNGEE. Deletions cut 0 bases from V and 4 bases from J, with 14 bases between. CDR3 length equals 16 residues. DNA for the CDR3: TGTGCCAGCAGCGTAGCTCGGGGCCCATCGTACAATGAGCAGTTCTTC. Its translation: CASSVARGPSYNEQFF. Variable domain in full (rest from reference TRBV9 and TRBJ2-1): DSGVTQTPKHLITATGQRVTLRCSPRSGDLSVYWYQQSLDQGLQFLIQYYNGEERAKGNILERFSAQQFPDLHSELNLSSLELGDSALYFCASSVARGPSYNEQFFGPGTRLTVL.

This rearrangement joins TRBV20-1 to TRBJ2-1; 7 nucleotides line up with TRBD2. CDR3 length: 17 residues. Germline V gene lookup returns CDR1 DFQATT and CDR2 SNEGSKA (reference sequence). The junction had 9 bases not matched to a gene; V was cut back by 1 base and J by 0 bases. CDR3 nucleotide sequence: TGCAGTGCTAGAGGTTCGCTAGCGGAGAGCTCCTACAATGAGCAGTTCTTC. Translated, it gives CSARGSLAESSYNEQFF.

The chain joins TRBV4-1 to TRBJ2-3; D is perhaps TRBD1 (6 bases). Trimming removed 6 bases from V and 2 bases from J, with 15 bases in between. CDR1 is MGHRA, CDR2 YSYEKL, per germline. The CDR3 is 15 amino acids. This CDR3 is CASSLTGRVTDTQYF. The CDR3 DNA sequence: TGCGCCAGCAGTCTAACAGGGAGAGTCACAGATACGCAGTATTTT.

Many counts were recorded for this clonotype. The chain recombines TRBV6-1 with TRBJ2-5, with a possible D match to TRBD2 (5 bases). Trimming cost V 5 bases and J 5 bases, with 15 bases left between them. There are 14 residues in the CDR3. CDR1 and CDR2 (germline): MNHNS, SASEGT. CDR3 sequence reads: CASSPIPRGETQYF. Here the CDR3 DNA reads TGTGCCAGCAGTCCAATCCCTAGAGGGGAGACCCAGTACTTC.

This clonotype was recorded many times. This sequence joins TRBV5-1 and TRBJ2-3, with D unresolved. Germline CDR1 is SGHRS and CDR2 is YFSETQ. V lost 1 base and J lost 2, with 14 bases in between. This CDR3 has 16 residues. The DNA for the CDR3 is TGCGCCAGCAGCTTGAGCCTAGAAGTGGTCACAGATACGCAGTATTTT. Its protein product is CASSLSLEVVTDTQYF.

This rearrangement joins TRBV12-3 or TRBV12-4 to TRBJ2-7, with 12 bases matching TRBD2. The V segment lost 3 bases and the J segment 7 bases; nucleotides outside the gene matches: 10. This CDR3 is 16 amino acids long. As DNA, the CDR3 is TGTGCCAGCAGTTTCGGTCTGGGACTAGCGGGTTGGGAGCAGTACTTC. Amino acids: CASSFGLGLAGWEQYF.

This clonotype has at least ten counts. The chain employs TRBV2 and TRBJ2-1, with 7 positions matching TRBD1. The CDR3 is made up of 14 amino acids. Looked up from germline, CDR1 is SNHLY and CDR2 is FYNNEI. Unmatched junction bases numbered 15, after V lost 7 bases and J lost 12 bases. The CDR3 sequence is CASIYSRGTEGQFF. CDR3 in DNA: TGTGCCAGCATTTATTCACGAGGGACAGAGGGGCAGTTCTTC.

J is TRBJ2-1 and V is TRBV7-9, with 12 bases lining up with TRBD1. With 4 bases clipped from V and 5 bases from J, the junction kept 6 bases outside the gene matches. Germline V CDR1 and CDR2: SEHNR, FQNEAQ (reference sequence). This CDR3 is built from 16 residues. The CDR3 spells CASSSVGTGGHNEQFF. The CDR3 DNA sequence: TGTGCCAGCAGCTCCGTAGGGACAGGGGGCCACAATGAGCAGTTCTTC. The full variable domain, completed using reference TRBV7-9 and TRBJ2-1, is DTGVSQNPRHKITKRGQNVTFRCDPISEHNRLYWYRQTLGQGPEFLTYFQNEAQLEKSRLLSDRFSAERPKGSFSTLEIQRTEQGDSAMYLCASSSVGTGGHNEQFFGPGTRLTVL.

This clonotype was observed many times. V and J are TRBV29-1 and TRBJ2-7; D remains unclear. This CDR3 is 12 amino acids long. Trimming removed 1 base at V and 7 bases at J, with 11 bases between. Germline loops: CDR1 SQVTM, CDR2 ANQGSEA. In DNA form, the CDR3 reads TGCAGCGTTGAAGTTCCTGTTAGGGAGCAGTACTTC. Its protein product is CSVEVPVREQYF.

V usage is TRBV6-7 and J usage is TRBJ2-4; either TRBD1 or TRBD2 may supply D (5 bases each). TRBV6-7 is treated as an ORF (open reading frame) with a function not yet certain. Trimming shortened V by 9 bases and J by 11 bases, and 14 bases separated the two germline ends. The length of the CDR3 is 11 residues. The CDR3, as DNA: TGTGCCAGTCCTCACCCGGGACTTCAGTACTTC. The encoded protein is CASPHPGLQYF.

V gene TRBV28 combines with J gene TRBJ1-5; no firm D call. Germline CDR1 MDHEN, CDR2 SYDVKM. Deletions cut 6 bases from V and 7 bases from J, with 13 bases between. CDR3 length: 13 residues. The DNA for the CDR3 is TGTGCCAGCAGGCCTCGGCTTCTCCAGCCCCAGCATTTT. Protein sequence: CASRPRLLQPQHF.

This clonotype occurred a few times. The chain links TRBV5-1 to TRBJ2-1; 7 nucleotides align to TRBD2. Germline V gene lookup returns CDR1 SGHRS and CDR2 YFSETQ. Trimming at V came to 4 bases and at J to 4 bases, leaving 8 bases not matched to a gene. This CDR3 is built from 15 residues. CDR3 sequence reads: CASSPWGGEYNEQFF. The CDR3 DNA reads TGCGCCAGCAGCCCGTGGGGGGGGGAATACAATGAGCAGTTCTTC.

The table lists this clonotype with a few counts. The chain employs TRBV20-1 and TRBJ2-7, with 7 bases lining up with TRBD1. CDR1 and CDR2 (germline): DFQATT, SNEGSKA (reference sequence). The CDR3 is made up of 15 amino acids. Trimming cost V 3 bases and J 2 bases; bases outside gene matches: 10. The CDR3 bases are TGCAGTGCTAGTCCCGGTCAGGGGGTTACCTACGAGCAGTACTTC. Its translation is CSASPGQGVTYEQYF.